This T cell receptor (beta chain) was sequenced for a study of shared clonotypes between healthy human individuals. Genomic DNA of unsorted samples came from some 91 million PBMCs. The deep-level immunoSEQ assay was used. Some clones are missing from TCRdb's copy, which holds only in-frame ones; the method was immunoSEQ multiplex PCR. The sample has roughly 500,000 clones; about 84% are singletons. Germline CDR1 reads SQVTM; CDR2 reads ANQGSEA. The CDR3 totals 14 residues. This clone was detected a few times. A read error is the likely source, as a far larger clone sits one nucleotide away. The sample contains more than one DNA sequence encoding this CDR3.

The chain joins TRBV29-1 to TRBJ1-2, with D possibly being TRBD1 (6 bases). This receptor was taken from a woman in her thirties or forties in good health. Some clones in this sample may be carry-over from other donors' samples. The sample taken for sequencing was PBMCs. In DNA, the CDR3 is TGCAGCGTTACCTCCCTCCGGGACAACGATGGCTACACCTTT. Residues: CSVTSLRDNDGYTF.